In this sample, the clone carrying this T cell receptor beta chain turned up once. Its cognate antigen is unknown. This specimen comes from a study of graft-versus-host responses after intestinal transplantation. Study-level information: Tacrolimus and steroids were given for around three years to all recipients after anti-thymocyte globulin induction.

Germline values: CDR1 MNHEY, CDR2 SMNVEV (reference sequence). The CDR3 is 15 amino acids. V was pared by 6 bases and J by 0 bases, with 12 bases between. Profiled with immunoSEQ multiplex PCR; TCRdb holds only in-frame clones, not every one. The data hold over 90,000 clones, with 91% observed a single time. Study conclusions and caveats: Allografts of one patient group, those with graft-donor T cell macrochimerism, had high graft-versus-host to host-versus-graft clonal ratios. GvH clones were identified in recipient marrow, with some first appearing in ileum or blood.

This sequence was found in a human donor who was the organ donor for an intestinal transplant. The V and J genes are TRBV27 and TRBJ1-3; the D is unclear. Here the sequenced sample was unstimulated CD4+ T cells sorted from spleen or lymph node cells, taken before transplant. The CDR3 here is CASRSRGLSGNTIYF. Written as DNA, the CDR3 is TGTGCCAGCAGGTCACGGGGTCTCTCTGGAAACACCATATATTTT.